This entry describes one T cell receptor (beta chain). Its target is not known. The sample is drawn from a study of CD4+ T cells in melanoma. Regarding the study as a whole: Reportedly, melanoma neoantigen-specific CD4+ T cells showed varied differentiation states. A reported correlation linked neoantigen-specific CD4+ T cells to CD8+, macrophage and B cell function.

Sequenced by immunoSEQ multiplex PCR; TCRdb stores in-frame clones only, minus some. The table has about 110,000 clones, over 80% seen once. The clonotype originates from a human donor with melanoma. The source material was peripheral blood.

CDR3 amino acids: CASSLSSSYEQYF. The CDR3 nucleotides read TGTGCCAGCAGCCTCAGTTCGTCCTACGAGCAGTACTTC. This chain joins TRBV7-2 and TRBJ2-5; D gene unclear. The end of the DNA is better explained by TRBJ2-7, so the J call may be wrong. Germline V CDR1 and CDR2: SGHTA, FQGNSA. The CDR3 runs 13 residues.